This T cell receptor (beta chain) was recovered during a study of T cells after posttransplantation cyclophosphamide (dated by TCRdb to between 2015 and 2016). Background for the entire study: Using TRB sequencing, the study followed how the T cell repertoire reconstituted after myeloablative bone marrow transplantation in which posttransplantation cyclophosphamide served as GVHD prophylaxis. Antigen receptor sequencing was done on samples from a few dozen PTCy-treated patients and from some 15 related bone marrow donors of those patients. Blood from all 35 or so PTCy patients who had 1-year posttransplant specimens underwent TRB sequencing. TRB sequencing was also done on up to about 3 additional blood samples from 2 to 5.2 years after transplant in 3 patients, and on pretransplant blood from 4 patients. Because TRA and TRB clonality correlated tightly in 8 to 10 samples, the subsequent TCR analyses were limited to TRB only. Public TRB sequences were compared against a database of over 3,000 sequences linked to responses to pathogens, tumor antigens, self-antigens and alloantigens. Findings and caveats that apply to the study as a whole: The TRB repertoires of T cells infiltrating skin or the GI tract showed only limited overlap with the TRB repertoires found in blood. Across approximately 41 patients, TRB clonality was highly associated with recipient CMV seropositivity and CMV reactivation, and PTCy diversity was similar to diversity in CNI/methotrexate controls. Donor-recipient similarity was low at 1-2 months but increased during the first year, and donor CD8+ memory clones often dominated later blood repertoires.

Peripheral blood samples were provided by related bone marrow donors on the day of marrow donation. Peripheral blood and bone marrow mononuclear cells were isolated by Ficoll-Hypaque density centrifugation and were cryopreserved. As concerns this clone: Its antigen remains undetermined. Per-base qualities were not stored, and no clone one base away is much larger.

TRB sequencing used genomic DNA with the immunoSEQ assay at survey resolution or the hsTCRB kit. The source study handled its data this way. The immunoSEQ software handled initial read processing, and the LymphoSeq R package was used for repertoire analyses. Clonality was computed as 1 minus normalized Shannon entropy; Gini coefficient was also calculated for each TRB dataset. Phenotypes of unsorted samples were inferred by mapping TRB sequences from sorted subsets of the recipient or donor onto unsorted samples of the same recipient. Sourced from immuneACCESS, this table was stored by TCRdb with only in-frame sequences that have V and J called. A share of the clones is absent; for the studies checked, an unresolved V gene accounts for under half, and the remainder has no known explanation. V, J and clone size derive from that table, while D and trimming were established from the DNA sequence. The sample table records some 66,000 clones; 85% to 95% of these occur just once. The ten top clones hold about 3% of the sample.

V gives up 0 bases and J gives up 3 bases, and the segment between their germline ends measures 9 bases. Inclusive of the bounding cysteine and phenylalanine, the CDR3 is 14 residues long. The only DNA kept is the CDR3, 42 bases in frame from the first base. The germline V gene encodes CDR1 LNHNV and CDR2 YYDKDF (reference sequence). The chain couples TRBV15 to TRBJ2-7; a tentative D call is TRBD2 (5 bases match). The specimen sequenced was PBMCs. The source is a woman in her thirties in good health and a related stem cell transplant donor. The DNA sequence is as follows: TGTGCCACCAGCAGAGATCTGGGGAGCTACGAGCAGTACTTC. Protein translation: CATSRDLGSYEQYF.